This T cell receptor beta chain originates from a study of identifying expanded T cells in peripheral blood. The table came from immunoSEQ multiplex PCR; TCRdb's copy has only in-frame clones and leaves some out. This sample yields about 50,000 clones, of which under 85% are seen a single time; roughly a sixth belongs to the top ten. Germline CDR1 and CDR2: SGHAT and FQNNGV. The V and J ends lost 1 base and 5 bases respectively, with 8 bases between them. The CDR3 has 14 amino acids. The sample was blood. The clonotype originates from a person aged 18 to 70 in good health. V usage is TRBV11-2 and J usage is TRBJ2-2; the D is unclear. The CDR3: CASSLGPRTGELFF. CDR3 nucleotide sequence: TGTGCCAGCAGCTTAGGCCCCCGGACCGGGGAGCTGTTTTTT.